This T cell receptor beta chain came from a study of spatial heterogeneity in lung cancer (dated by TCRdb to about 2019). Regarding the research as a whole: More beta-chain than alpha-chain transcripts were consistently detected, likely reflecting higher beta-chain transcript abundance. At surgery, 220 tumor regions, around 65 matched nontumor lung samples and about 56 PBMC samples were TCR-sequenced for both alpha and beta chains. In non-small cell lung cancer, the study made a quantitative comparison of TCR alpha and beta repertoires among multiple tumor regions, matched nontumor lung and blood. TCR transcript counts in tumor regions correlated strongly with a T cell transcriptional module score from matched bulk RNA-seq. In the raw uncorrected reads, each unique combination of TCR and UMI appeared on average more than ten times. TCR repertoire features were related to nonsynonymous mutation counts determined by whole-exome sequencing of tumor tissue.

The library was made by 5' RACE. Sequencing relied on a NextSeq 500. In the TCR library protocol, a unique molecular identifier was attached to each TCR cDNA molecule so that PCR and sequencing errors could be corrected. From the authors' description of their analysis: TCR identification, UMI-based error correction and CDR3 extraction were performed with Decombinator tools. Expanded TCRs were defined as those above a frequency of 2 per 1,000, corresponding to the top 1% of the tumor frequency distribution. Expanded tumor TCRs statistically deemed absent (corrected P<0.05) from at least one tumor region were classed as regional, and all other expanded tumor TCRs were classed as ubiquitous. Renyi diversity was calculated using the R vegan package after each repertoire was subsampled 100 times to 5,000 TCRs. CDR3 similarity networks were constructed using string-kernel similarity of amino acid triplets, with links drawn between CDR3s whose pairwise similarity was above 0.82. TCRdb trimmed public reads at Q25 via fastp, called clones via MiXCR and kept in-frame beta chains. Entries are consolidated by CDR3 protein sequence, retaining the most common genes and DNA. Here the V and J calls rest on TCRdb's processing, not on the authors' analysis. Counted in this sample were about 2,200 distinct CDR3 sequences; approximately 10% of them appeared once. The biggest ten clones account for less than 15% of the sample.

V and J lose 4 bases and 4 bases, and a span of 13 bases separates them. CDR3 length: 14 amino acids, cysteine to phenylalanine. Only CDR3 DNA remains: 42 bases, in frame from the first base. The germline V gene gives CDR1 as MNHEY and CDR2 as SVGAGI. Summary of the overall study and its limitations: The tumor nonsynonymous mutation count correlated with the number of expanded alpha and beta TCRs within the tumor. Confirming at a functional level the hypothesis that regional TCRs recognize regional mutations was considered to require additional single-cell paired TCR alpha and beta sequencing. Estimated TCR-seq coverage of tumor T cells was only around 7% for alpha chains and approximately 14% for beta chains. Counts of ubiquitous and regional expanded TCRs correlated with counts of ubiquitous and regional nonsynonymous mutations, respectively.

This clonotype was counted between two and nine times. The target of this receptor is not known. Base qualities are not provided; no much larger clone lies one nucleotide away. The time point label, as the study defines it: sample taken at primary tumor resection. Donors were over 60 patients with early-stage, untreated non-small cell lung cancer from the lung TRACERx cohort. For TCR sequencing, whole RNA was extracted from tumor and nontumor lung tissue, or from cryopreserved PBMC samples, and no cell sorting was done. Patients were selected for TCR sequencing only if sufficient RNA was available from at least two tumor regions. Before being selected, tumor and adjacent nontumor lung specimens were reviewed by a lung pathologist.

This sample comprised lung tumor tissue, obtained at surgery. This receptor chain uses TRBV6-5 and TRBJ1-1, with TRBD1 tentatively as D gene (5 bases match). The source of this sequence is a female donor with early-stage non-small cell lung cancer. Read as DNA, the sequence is TGTGCCAGCAGTTCAAGGGGACCCAGCACTGAAGCTTTCTTT. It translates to CASSSRGPSTEAFF.